These 30 T cell receptor beta chains originate from one sample sequenced in a study of early T cells in non-severe SARS-CoV-2 infection. MiXCR, run by TCRdb on the 5' RACE reads, gives a single entry per CDR3 protein. The repertoire consists of approximately 40,000 distinct CDR3 sequences, with roughly 10% occurring once and the leading ten covering roughly 10%. Source material: whole blood. Source of these receptors: an adult who was a healthcare worker with PCR-confirmed SARS-CoV-2 infection or an uninfected control (not recorded which).

This clonotype was detected ten times or more. This rearrangement joins TRBV6-2 or TRBV6-3 to TRBJ1-1; the D is unclear. Germline V lookup: CDR1 MNHEY, CDR2 SVGEGT. The ends were cut back, 5 bases at V and 5 bases at J, with 15 bases in the middle. This CDR3 spans 14 amino acids. The CDR3 reads CASSHGLRWTEAFF. The CDR3 nucleotides read TGTGCCAGCAGTCACGGACTCCGGTGGACTGAAGCTTTCTTT.

The chain combines TRBV5-1 with TRBJ2-5; no definite D call. Germline CDR1 SGHRS, CDR2 YFSETQ. Trimming left V 0 bases short and J 4 bases short, with 16 bases between. The CDR3 totals 16 residues. CDR3 sequence: CASSLAEDRKGETQYF. CDR3 nucleotides: TGCGCCAGCAGCTTGGCCGAGGATCGGAAAGGAGAGACCCAGTACTTC.

This clonotype occurred many times. This rearrangement joins TRBV20-1 to TRBJ1-2; D is undetermined. The CDR3 runs 12 residues. Per the germline V gene, CDR1 is DFQATT and CDR2 is SNEGSKA (reference sequence). The ends were cut back, 1 base at V and 10 bases at J, with 13 bases in the middle. CDR3 residues: CSARGPQAFYTF. The CDR3 DNA reads as TGCAGTGCTAGAGGGCCCCAGGCGTTCTACACCTTC.

The chain links TRBV6-6 to TRBJ2-2; 9 nucleotides line up with TRBD1. The germline CDR1 and CDR2 sequences are MNHNY and SVGAGI (reference sequence). The CDR3 consists of 17 residues. After removal of 6 bases from V and 3 bases from J, the junction contained 11 bases not matched to a gene. As DNA, the CDR3 is TGTGCCAGCAGATCTCTCTGGGACAGGGTCGACACCGGGGAGCTGTTTTTT. Its protein is CASRSLWDRVDTGELFF.

The J gene is TRBJ1-6, the V gene TRBV6-5, with a weak D call TRBD1 (5 bases). CDR1 MNHEY and CDR2 SVGAGI come from the germline V gene. The V end lost 7 bases, the J end lost 7 bases, and 14 bases lay between the germline ends. The CDR3 consists of 14 residues. The CDR3 bases are TGTGCCAGCACTGTGTTCCGGGACAATTCACCCCTCCACTTT. Amino acids: CASTVFRDNSPLHF.

V is TRBV24-1 and J is TRBJ1-2; D is unresolved. This CDR3 comprises 12 residues. Deletions cut 5 bases from V and 2 bases from J, with 5 bases between. Germline assignment: CDR1 KGHDR and CDR2 SFDVKD. Here the CDR3 reads CATSGRNYGYTF. In nucleotides, the CDR3 is TGTGCCACCAGTGGACGGAACTATGGCTACACCTTC.

This clonotype occurred many times. The chain recombines TRBV9 with TRBJ2-1; tentatively, D is TRBD1 (6 bases). CDR1 and CDR2 (germline): SGDLS, YYNGEE. Between the trimmed V and J ends, which lost 0 bases and 4 bases, there was a span of 17 bases. This CDR3 is built from 17 residues. In DNA form, the CDR3 reads TGTGCCAGCAGCGTAGGTATCAAAGGACAGTGGTACAATGAGCAGTTCTTC. Amino acid sequence: CASSVGIKGQWYNEQFF.

This clonotype was seen at least ten times. The V gene is TRBV7-9, the J gene TRBJ2-5; 8 bases map to TRBD2. The CDR3 has 16 residues. The V segment lost 5 bases and the J segment 4 bases; nucleotides outside the gene matches: 12. In germline, CDR1 is SEHNR, CDR2 FQNEAQ (reference sequence). In DNA, the CDR3 is TGTGCCAGCAGCCCCGAGGCCGGGGGGGCCCTAGAGACCCAGTACTTC. Protein sequence: CASSPEAGGALETQYF. Full variable domain (missing parts from reference TRBV7-9 and TRBJ2-5): DTGVSQNPRHKITKRGQNVTFRCDPISEHNRLYWYRQTLGQGPEFLTYFQNEAQLEKSRLLSDRFSAERPKGSFSTLEIQRTEQGDSAMYLCASSPEAGGALETQYFGPGTRLLVL.

This clonotype has a handful of counts. The V and J genes are TRBV14 and TRBJ2-1; weak D call: TRBD2 (6 bases). Germline CDR1 is SGHDN and CDR2 is FVKESK. V lost 1 base and J lost 3, with 16 bases in between. The CDR3 has 17 amino acids. CDR3 residues: CASSQGIAVPDYNEQFF. The CDR3 DNA sequence: TGTGCCAGCAGCCAAGGCATAGCGGTCCCAGACTACAATGAGCAGTTCTTC.

There are a few counts of this clonotype. The CDR3 bases are TGTGCAAGCCAATCAGGGGATGGCTACACCTTC. Its translation is CASQSGDGYTF. The chain employs TRBV25-1 and TRBJ1-2, with a tentative D call TRBD1 (6 bases). The CDR3 is 11 residues long. The germline V gene has CDR1 MGHDK and CDR2 SYGVNS.

This clonotype showed up many times. This chain joins TRBV19 and TRBJ1-2; D ambiguous. Germline values: CDR1 LNHDA, CDR2 SQIVND (reference sequence). This CDR3 has 11 residues. The V end lost 8 bases, the J end lost 7 bases, and 11 bases lay between the germline ends. In DNA, the CDR3 is TGTGCCAGTTTTGCAGCTGGTGGCTACACCTTC. This codes for CASFAAGGYTF.

A few counts support this clonotype. V and J are TRBV7-8 and TRBJ2-1; D gene unclear. V lost 6 bases, J lost 2 bases, and 17 bases lay in between. The CDR3 runs 16 residues. From germline, CDR1 is SGHVS and CDR2 FQNEAQ. The CDR3 protein is CASSYRARAAYNEQFF. DNA for the CDR3: TGTGCCAGCAGTTATAGGGCCCGGGCAGCCTACAATGAGCAGTTCTTC.

This clonotype was detected ten times or more. J is TRBJ2-3 and V is TRBV3-1, with TRBD2 as a possible D gene (6 bases). The CDR3 length is 13 residues. Germline lookup yields CDR1 LGHDT and CDR2 YNNKEL (reference sequence). The V gene lost 4 bases and the J gene lost 6 bases, with 11 bases spanning the gap. As DNA, the CDR3 is TGTGCCAGCAGCCGGAGCCGGGGGGATACGCAGTATTTT. It yields the protein CASSRSRGDTQYF.

This chain joins TRBV12-3 or TRBV12-4 and TRBJ2-1; D could derive from TRBD1 or TRBD2 (5 bases each). V was cut by 3 bases and J by 7 bases, with 10 bases left in between. The CDR3 is made up of 13 amino acids. DNA for the CDR3: TGTGCCAGCAGTTTGGAGTGGGGGAATGAGCAGTTCTTC. Encoded protein: CASSLEWGNEQFF.

Ten or more counts support this clonotype. The chain recombines TRBV29-1 with TRBJ1-1; TRBD1 might be the D (6 bases). The V and J ends lost 7 bases and 8 bases respectively, with 14 bases between them. CDR3 length: 11 amino acids. CDR1 and CDR2 (germline): SQVTM, ANQGSEA. CDR3 nucleotide sequence: TGCAGCGGATCCGGGACAAAAGAAGCTTTCTTT. Translated: CSGSGTKEAFF.

This clonotype has only a few counts. The chain links TRBV9 to TRBJ1-1; 9 bases align to TRBD1. Germline V gene sequence: CDR1 SGDLS, CDR2 YYNGEE. The CDR3 spans 17 residues. V dropped 3 bases and J dropped 0; count of bases not matched to a gene: 9. The CDR3 DNA sequence: TGTGCCAGCAGCGAACAGGGGGCGCCGGGCCTGAACACTGAAGCTTTCTTT. It translates to CASSEQGAPGLNTEAFF. Complete variable domain (other parts from reference TRBV9 and TRBJ1-1): DSGVTQTPKHLITATGQRVTLRCSPRSGDLSVYWYQQSLDQGLQFLIQYYNGEERAKGNILERFSAQQFPDLHSELNLSSLELGDSALYFCASSEQGAPGLNTEAFFGQGTRLTVV.

The rearrangement uses TRBV24-1 and TRBJ2-3; no clear D. V lost 1 base, J lost 6 bases, and 16 bases lay in between. The V gene's germline CDR1 is KGHDR and CDR2 SFDVKD. The length of the CDR3 is 16 residues. This CDR3 is CATSDFGRPGRDTQYF. Here the CDR3 DNA reads TGTGCCACCAGTGATTTTGGCCGCCCCGGGCGGGATACGCAGTATTTT.

This clonotype occurred many times. This chain connects TRBV7-2 to TRBJ1-5; D uncertain. Germline V gene sequence: CDR1 SGHTA, CDR2 FQGNSA. V was clipped by 2 bases and J by 7 bases, with 15 bases between them. The CDR3 is made up of 15 amino acids. The CDR3 DNA is TGTGCCAGCAGCTTAAACACCGGGTTCGGGCAGCCCCAGCATTTT. Residues: CASSLNTGFGQPQHF. Variable domain in full (rest from reference TRBV7-2 and TRBJ1-5): GAGVSQSPSNKVTEKGKDVELRCDPISGHTALYWYRQSLGQGLEFLIYFQGNSAPDKSGLPSDRFSAERTGGSVSTLTIQRTQQEDSAVYLCASSLNTGFGQPQHFGDGTRLSIL.

With respect to this clonotype: Just one base apart from a much larger clone, this may be a read error. The V and J genes are TRBV14 and TRBJ1-4, with a weak D call TRBD1 (6 bases). Looked up from germline, CDR1 is SGHDN and CDR2 is FVKESK. V was shortened by 3 bases and J by 7 bases, with 15 bases between the two germline ends. The CDR3 sequence is 15 residues long. CDR3 region: CASSHMDSNSEKLFF. CDR3 coding DNA: TGTGCCAGCAGCCACATGGACAGCAATAGTGAAAAACTGTTTTTT.

This clonotype was detected many times. The chain couples TRBV20-1 to TRBJ1-6; tentatively, D is TRBD1 (5 bases). The CDR3 is 15 amino acids. Germline values: CDR1 DFQATT, CDR2 SNEGSKA (reference sequence). V was trimmed by 3 bases and J by 0 bases, leaving 9 bases between them. As DNA, the CDR3 is TGCAGTGCTAGGGGGGGGAGCTCCTATAATTCACCCCTCCACTTT. Its translation: CSARGGSSYNSPLHF.

A few counts support this clonotype. The genes are TRBV20-1 and TRBJ2-7; TRBD1 aligns across 10 bases. After removal of 1 base from V and 0 bases from J, the junction contained 6 bases not matched to a gene. The CDR3 spans 16 residues. CDR1 DFQATT and CDR2 SNEGSKA come from the germline V gene (reference sequence). The CDR3 loop reads CSARAFGDRGSYEQYF. The CDR3 nucleotides are TGCAGTGCTAGAGCCTTCGGGGACAGGGGCTCCTACGAGCAGTACTTC.

This clonotype was seen repeatedly, ten times or more. The rearrangement links TRBV30 to TRBJ1-4; D remains unclear. The CDR3 runs 15 residues. Trimming removed 3 bases at V and 5 bases at J, with 16 bases between. The germline CDR1 and CDR2 sequences are GTSNPN and SVGIG (reference sequence). The CDR3: CAWSQREGSNEKLFF. For the CDR3, the DNA is TGTGCCTGGAGCCAACGGGAGGGTAGCAATGAAAAACTGTTTTTT.

This clonotype occurred many times. The genes are TRBV5-3 and TRBJ2-1; 9 nucleotides match TRBD2. TRBV5-3 has ORF status, its function being uncertain. The CDR3 is 19 amino acids. With V trimmed by 4 bases and J by 1 base, 15 bases remained unmatched. CDR3 residues: CARSPEGVAGAWSYNEQFF. CDR3 DNA sequence: TGTGCCAGAAGCCCTGAGGGTGTAGCGGGGGCCTGGTCCTACAATGAGCAGTTCTTC.

The chain has TRBV7-3 and TRBJ2-1; a weak D match, TRBD2 (6 bases). V lost 2 bases and J lost 9, with 11 bases in between. CDR3 length equals 13 residues. Germline V CDR1 and CDR2: SGHTA, FQGTGA. The CDR3 nucleotides read TGTGCCAGCAGCTTAGGGTGGGGAGGTGAGCAGTTCTTC. Translation: CASSLGWGGEQFF.

In its sample, this clonotype was seen a few times. An end of the junction does not agree with germline; a read error may underlie this. The V and J genes are TRBV13 and TRBJ1-3, with D uncertain. The germline gives CDR1 PRHDT, CDR2 FYEKMQ (reference sequence). The length of the CDR3 is 17 residues. CDR3 region: CASSLGLIVGSENTIYF. CDR3 sequence (DNA): TGTGCCAGCAGCTTAGGCCTAATCGTTGGCTCTGAAAACACCATATATTTT.

This clonotype was recorded many times. This chain connects TRBV7-6 to TRBJ2-6; possible D gene TRBD2, 7 bases. This CDR3 has 16 residues. Deletions cut 5 bases from V and 4 bases from J, with 15 bases between. CDR1 and CDR2 (germline): SGHVS, FNYEAQ. In nucleotides, the CDR3 is TGTGCCAGCAGCGGGGGGGCCCTGTTGGGGGCCAACGTCCTGACTTTC. As protein: CASSGGALLGANVLTF.

The table lists this clonotype with many counts. The chain combines TRBV6-6 with TRBJ1-1, with D perhaps TRBD1 (6 bases). CDR3 length equals 14 residues. Trimming stripped 4 bases from V and 6 bases from J, with 15 bases between. Germline CDR1 reads MNHNY; CDR2 reads SVGAGI (reference sequence). CDR3 coding DNA: TGTGCCAGCAGTTTTGAGAGACAGGTTCCTGAAGCTTTCTTT. This translates into CASSFERQVPEAFF.

This clonotype was observed at least ten times. The chain is built from TRBV5-1 and TRBJ1-1, with D uncertain. Trimming left V 6 bases short and J 0 bases short, with 9 bases between. Germline CDR1 and CDR2: SGHRS and YFSETQ. The CDR3 spans 13 residues. CDR3: CASKEQMNTEAFF. Here the CDR3 DNA reads TGCGCCAGCAAGGAACAAATGAACACTGAAGCTTTCTTT.

This clonotype occurred many times. The chain links TRBV18 to TRBJ2-1, with 8 bases lining up with TRBD1. V lost 3 bases and J lost 2; bases outside the gene matches: 6. This CDR3 spans 16 amino acids. The germline gives CDR1 KGHSH, CDR2 LQKENI. CDR3 amino acids: CASSPPTGVPYNEQFF. CDR3 nucleotide sequence: TGTGCCAGCTCACCTCCGACAGGGGTCCCCTACAATGAGCAGTTCTTC.

The table lists this clonotype with many counts. V gene TRBV6-5 combines with J gene TRBJ1-2, with 7 bases lining up with TRBD1. The germline gives CDR1 MNHEY, CDR2 SVGAGI. V trimming: 0 bases; J trimming: 3 bases; junction bases outside the gene matches: 7. There are 16 residues in the CDR3. The CDR3 nucleotides are TGTGCCAGCAGTTACTCGTACCGGCAGGGGGACTATGGCTACACCTTC. Residues: CASSYSYRQGDYGYTF.